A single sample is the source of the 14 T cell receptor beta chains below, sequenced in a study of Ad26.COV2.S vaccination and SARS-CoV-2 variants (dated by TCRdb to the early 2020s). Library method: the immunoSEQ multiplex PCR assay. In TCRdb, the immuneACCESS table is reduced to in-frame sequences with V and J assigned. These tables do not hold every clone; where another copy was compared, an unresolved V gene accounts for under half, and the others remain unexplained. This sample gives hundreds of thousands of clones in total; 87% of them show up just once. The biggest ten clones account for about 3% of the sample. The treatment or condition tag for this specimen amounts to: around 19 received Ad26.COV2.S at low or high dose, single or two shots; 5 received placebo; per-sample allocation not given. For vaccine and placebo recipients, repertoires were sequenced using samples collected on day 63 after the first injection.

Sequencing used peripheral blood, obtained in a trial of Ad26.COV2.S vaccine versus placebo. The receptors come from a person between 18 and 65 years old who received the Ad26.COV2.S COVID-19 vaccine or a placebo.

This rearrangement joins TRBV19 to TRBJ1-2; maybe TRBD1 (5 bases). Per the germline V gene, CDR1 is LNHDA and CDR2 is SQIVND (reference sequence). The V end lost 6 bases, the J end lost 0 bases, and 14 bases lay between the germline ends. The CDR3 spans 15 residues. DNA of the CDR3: TGTGCCAGTAGGACCGTAGGACACGCTAACTATGGCTACACCTTC. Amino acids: CASRTVGHANYGYTF.

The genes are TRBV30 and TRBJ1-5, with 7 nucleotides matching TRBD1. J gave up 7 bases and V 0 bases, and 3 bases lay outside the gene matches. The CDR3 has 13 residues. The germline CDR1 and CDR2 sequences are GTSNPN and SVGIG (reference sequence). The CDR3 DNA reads TGTGCCTGGAGTGTACCAGGGGGACAGCCCCAGCATTTT. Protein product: CAWSVPGGQPQHF.

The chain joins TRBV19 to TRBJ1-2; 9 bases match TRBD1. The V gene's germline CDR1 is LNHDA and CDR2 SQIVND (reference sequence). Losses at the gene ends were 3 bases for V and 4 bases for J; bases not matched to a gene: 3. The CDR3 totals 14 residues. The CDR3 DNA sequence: TGTGCCAGTAGTATCAGGGGACAGGGCTATGGCTACACCTTC. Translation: CASSIRGQGYGYTF.

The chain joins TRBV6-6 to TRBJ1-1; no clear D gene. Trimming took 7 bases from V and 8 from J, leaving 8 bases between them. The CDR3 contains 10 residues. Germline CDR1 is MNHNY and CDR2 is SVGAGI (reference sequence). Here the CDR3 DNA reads TGTGCCAGCAAGGGAGGGGAAGCTTTCTTT. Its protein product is CASKGGEAFF.

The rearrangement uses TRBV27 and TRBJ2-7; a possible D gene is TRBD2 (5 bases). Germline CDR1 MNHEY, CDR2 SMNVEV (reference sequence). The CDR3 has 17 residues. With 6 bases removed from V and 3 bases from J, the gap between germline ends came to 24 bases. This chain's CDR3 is CASSSITGSKIIYEQYF. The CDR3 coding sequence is TGTGCCAGCAGCTCTATTACGGGGTCCAAAATTATCTACGAGCAGTACTTC.

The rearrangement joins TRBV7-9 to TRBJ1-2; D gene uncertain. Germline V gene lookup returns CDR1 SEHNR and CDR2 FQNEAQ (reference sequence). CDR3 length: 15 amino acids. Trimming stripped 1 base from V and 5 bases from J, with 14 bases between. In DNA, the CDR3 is TGTGCCAGCAGCTTAGTTGGCTTCGCCGAGTATGGCTACACCTTC. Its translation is CASSLVGFAEYGYTF.

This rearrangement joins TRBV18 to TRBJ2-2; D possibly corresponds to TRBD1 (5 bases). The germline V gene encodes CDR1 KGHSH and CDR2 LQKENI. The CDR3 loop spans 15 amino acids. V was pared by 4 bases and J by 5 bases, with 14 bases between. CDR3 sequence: CASSQVFGATGELFF. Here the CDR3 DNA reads TGTGCCAGCTCACAGGTCTTTGGGGCTACCGGGGAGCTGTTTTTT.

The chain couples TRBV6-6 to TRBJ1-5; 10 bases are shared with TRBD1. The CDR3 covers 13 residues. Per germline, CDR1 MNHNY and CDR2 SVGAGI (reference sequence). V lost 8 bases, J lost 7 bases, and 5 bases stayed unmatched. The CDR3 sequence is CASGDRGDQPQHF. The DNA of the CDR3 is TGTGCCAGCGGGGACAGGGGAGACCAGCCCCAGCATTTT.

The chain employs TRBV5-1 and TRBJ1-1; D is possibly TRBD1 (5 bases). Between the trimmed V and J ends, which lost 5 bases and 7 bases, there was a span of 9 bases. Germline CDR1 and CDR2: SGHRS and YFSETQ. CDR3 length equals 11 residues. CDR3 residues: CASSTGDEAFF. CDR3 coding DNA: TGCGCCAGCAGTACGGGGGATGAAGCTTTCTTT. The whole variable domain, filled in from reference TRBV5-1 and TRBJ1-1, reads KAGVTQTPRYLIKTRGQQVTLSCSPISGHRSVSWYQQTPGQGLQFLFEYFSETQRNKGNFPGRFSGRQFSNSRSEMNVSTLELGDSALYLCASSTGDEAFFGQGTRLTVV.

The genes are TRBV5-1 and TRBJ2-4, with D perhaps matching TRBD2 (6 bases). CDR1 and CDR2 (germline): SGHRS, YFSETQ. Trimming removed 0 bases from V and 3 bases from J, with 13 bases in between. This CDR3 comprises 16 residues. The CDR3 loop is CASSLVASDVKNIQYF. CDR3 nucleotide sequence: TGCGCCAGCAGCTTGGTGGCTAGCGACGTCAAAAACATTCAGTACTTC.

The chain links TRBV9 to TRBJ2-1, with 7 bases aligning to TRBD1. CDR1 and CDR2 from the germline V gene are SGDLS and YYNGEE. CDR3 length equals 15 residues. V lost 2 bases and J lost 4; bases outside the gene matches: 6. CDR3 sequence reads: CASSVRDSSYNEQFF. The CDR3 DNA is TGTGCCAGCAGCGTCCGGGACAGTTCATACAATGAGCAGTTCTTC. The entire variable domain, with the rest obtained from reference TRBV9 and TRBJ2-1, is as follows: DSGVTQTPKHLITATGQRVTLRCSPRSGDLSVYWYQQSLDQGLQFLIQYYNGEERAKGNILERFSAQQFPDLHSELNLSSLELGDSALYFCASSVRDSSYNEQFFGPGTRLTVL.

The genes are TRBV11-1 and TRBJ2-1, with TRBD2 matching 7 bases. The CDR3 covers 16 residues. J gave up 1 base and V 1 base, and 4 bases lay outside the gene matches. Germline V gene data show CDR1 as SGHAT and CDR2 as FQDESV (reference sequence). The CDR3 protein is CASSLVGGTSYNEQFF. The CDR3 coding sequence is TGTGCCAGCAGCTTAGTCGGGGGGACTTCCTACAATGAGCAGTTCTTC.

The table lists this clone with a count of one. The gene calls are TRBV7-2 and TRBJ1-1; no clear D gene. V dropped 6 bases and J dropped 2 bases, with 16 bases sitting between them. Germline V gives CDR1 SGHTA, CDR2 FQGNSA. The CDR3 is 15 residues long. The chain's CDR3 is CASSPGLGGNTEAFF. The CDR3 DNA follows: TGTGCCAGCAGTCCAGGCCTGGGCGGTAACACTGAAGCTTTCTTT.

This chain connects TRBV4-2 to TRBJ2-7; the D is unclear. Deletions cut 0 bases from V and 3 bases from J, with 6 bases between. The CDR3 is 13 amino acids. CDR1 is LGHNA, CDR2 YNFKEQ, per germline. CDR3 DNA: TGTGCCAGCAGCCAAGAGGGCAACTACGAGCAGTACTTC. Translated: CASSQEGNYEQYF.